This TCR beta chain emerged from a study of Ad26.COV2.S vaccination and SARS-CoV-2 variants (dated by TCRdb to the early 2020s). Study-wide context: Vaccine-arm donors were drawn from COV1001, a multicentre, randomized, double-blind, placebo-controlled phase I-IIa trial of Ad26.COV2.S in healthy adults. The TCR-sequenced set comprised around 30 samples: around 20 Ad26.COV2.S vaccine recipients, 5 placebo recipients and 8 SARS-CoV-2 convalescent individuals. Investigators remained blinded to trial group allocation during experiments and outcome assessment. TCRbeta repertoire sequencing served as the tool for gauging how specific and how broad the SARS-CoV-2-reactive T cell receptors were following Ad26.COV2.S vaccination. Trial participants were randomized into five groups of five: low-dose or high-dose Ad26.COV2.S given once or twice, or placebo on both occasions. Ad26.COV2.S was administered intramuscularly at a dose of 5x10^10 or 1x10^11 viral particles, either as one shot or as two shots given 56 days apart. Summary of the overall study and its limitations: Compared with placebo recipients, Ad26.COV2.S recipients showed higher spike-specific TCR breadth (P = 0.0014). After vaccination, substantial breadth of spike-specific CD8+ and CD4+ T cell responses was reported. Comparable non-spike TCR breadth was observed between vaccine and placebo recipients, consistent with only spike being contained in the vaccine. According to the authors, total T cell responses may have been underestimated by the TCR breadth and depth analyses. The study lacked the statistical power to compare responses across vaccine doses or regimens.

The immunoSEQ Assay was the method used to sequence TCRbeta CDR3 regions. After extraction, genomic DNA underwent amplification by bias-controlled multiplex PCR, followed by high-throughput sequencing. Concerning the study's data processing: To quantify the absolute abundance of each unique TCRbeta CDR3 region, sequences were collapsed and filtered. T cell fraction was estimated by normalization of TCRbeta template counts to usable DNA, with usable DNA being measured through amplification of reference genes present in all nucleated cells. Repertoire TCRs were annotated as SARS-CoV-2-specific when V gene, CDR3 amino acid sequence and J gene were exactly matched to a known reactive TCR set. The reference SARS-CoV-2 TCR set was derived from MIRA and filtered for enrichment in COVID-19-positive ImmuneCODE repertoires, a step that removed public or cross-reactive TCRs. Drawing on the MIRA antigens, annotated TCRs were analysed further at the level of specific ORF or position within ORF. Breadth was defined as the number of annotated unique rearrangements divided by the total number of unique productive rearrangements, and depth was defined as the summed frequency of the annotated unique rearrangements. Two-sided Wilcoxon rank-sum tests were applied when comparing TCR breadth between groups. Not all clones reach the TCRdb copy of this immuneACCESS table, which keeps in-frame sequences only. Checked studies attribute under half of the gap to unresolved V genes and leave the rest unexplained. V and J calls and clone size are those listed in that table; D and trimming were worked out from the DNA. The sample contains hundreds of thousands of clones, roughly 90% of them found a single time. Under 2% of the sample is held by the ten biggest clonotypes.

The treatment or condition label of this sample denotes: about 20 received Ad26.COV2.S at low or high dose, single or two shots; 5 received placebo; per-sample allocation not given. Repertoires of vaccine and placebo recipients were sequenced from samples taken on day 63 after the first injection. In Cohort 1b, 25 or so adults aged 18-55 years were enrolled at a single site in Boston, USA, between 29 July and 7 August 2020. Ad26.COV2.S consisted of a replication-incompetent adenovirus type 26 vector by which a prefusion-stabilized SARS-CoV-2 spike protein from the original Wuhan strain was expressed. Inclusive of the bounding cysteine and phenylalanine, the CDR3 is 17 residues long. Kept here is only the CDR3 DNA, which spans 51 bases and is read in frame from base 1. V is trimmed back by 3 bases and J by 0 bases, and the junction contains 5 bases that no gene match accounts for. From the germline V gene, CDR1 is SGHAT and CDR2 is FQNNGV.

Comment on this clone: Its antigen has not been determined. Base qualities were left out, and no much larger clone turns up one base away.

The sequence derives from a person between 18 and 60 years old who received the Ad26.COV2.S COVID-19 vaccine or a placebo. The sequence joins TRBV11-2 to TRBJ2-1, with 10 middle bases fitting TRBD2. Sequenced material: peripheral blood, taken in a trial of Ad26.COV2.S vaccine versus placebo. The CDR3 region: CASSLGLALSSYNEQFF. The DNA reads TGTGCCAGCAGCTTGGGACTAGCGCTTTCCTCCTACAATGAGCAGTTCTTC.